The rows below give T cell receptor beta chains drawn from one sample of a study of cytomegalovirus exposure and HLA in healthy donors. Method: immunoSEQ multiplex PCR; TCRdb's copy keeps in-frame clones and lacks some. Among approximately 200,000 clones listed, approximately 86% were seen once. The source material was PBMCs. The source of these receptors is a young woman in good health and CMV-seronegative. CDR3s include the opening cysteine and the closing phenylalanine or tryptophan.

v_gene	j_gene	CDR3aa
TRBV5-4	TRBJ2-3	CASSLAGTDTQYF
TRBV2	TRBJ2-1	CAVGLAGANEQFF
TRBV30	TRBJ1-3	CAWNLDRGNTIYF
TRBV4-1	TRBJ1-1	CASSQVFGGVAFF
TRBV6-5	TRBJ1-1	CASSYPPPGTEAFF
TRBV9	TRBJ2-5	CASSVGQGLRQETQYF
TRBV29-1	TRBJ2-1	CSVDRGIGGNEQFF
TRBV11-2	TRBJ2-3	CASSLGSVLDTQYF
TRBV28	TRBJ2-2	CASRSSAGGLNGELFF
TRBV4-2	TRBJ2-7	CASSRGQGASYEQYF
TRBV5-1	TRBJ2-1	CASSLESSGHSVF
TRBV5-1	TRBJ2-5	CASSLGQGAPTQYF
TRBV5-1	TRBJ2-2	CASSLEGGELFF
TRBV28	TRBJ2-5	CASSLGVNRARETQYF
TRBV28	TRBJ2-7	CASSLSSGAPEQYF
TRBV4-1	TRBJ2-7	CASSQDRGLGAEQYF
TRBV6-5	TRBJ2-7	CASSYSRDRVYEQYF
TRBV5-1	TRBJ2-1	CASSTGANEQFF
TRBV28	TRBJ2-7	CASRRDRGEQYF
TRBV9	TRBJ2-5	CASSGTSNGGEYQETQYF
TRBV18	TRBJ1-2	CASSPRQGLANYGYTF
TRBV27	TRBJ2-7	CASSLRRTSGSYSYEQYF
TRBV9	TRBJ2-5	CASSVGRAGETQYF
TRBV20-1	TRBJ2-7	CSAASYEQYF